This T cell receptor (beta chain) appears in the sequencing data of a study of regulatory T cells in long-lasting Graves disease. In the study overall: To qualify as persistent, Graves' disease required over 5 years of antithyroid drugs with positive TSH receptor antibodies. Study-level findings and limits: Owing to a sample size that was small, accuracy may have been reduced. Segments TRBV28, TRBJ1-2 and TRBJ2-5 showed preferential usage in persistent disease.

Time point meaning: persistent/refractory GD, antithyroid drugs over 5 years with positive TRAb. After RNA was extracted from PBMCs, the TCR library was made from it. The trim removed 3 bases at V and 7 bases at J, leaving 9 bases unmatched. The length of the CDR3 is 15 residues. In germline, CDR1 is SNHLY, CDR2 FYNNEI. Building of the TCR beta libraries involved iRepertoire HTBI primers and Arm-PCR of CDR3 regions. Original data processing: Identification yielded some 60 TRBV and roughly 14 TRBJ segments across samples. TCRdb passed the multiplex PCR reads through MiXCR, listing each CDR3 protein once. The V and J calls reflect TCRdb's pipeline rather than the authors' work. The profile covers hundreds of thousands of distinct CDR3 sequences, with about a fifth appearing a single time and 7.8% taken by the ten largest. This clonotype was counted between two and nine times. Its antigen is undetermined.

The TCR sequence derives from a female donor with Graves disease. The sequencing here drew on peripheral blood mononuclear cells (PBMCs), taken when the disease was refractory, from a patient treated with antithyroid drugs. The rearrangement links TRBV2 to TRBJ2-1, with 7 positions matching TRBD1. The CDR3 loop reads CASSDWGQRGNEQFF. Written as DNA, the CDR3 is TGTGCCAGCAGTGACTGGGGACAGAGGGGAAATGAGCAGTTCTTC.